This T cell receptor beta chain came from a study of a mutant IDH1 vaccine in newly diagnosed glioma. Overall study: Initiation of the vaccine course occurred 4-6 weeks after radiotherapy alone, or alongside temozolomide cycles. Study-level points and caveats: Top peripheral T cell clonotype shifts appeared unrelated to pseudoprogression.

Comment on this clone: No antigen is known for it.

Time point specified: week 23, last vaccination. Each dose of the vaccine consisted of 300 ug of mutant IDH1 20-mer peptide, with topical imiquimod. TCRdb keeps only in-frame clones here, not all; method: immunoSEQ multiplex PCR. The table includes approximately 67,000 clones, under 90% detected once. This TCR was sampled from a young man with glioma. This specimen consisted of PBMCs, obtained from a glioma patient whose treatment included an IDH1 peptide vaccine.

The CDR3 loop is CASGPQGYYGYTF. The CDR3 region has the DNA TGTGCCAGCGGCCCCCAGGGGTACTATGGCTACACCTTC. J is TRBJ1-2 and V is TRBV5-4; weak D call: TRBD1 (6 bases). Trimming removed 7 bases from V and 3 bases from J, with 13 bases in between. Germline CDR1 is SGHNT and CDR2 is YYREEE (reference sequence). The CDR3 runs 13 residues.